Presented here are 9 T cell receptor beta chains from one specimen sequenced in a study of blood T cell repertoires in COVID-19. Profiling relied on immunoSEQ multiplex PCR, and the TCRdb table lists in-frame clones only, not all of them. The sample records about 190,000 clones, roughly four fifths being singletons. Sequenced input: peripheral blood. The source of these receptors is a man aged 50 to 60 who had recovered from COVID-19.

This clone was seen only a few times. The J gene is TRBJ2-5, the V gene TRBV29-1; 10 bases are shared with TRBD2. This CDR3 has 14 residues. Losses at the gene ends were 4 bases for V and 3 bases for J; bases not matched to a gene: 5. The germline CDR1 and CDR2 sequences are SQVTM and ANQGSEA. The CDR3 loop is CSVGPSGSEETQYF. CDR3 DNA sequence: TGCAGCGTTGGGCCTAGCGGGAGCGAAGAGACCCAGTACTTC.

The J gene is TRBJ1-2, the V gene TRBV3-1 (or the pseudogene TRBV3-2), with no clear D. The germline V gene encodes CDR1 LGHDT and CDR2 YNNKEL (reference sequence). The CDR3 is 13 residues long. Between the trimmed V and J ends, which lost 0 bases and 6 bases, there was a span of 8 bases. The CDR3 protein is CASSQDRRDGYTF. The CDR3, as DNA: TGTGCCAGCAGCCAAGATCGGCGGGATGGCTACACCTTC.

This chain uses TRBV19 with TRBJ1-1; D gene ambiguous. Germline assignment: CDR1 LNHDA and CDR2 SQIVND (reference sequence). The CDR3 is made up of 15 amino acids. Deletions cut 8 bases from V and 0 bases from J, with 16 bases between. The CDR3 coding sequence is TGTGCCAGTTTCTCCTCTGGCAGGTTGAACACTGAAGCTTTCTTT. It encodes CASFSSGRLNTEAFF.

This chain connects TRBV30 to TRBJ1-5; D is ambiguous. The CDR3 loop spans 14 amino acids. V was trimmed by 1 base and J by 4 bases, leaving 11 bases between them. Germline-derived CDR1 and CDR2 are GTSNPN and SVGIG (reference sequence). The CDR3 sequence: CAWSGFRTNQPQHF. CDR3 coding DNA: TGTGCCTGGAGTGGTTTCCGTACTAATCAGCCCCAGCATTTT. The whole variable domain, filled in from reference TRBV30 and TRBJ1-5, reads SQTIHQWPATLVQPVGSPLSLECTVEGTSNPNLYWYRQAAGRGLQLLFYSVGIGQISSEVPQNLSASRPQDRQFILSSKKLLLSDSGFYLCAWSGFRTNQPQHFGDGTRLSIL.

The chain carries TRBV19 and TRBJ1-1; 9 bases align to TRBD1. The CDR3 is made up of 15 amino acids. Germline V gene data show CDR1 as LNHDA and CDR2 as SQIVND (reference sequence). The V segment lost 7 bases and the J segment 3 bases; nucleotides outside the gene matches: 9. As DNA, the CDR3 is TGTGCCAGTACTACCGGGACAGGGTTCGACACTGAAGCTTTCTTT. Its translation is CASTTGTGFDTEAFF.

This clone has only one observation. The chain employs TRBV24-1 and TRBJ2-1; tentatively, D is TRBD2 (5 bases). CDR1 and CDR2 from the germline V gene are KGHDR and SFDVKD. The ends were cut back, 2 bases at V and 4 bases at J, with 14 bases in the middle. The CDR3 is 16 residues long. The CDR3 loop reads CATSDSLPGTYNEQFF. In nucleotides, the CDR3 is TGTGCCACCAGTGATTCCCTGCCGGGAACGTACAATGAGCAGTTCTTC.

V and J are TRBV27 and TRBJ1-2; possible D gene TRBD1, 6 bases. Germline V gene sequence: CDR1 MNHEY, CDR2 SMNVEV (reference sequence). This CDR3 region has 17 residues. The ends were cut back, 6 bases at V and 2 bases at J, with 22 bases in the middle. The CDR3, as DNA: TGTGCCAGCAGCCTGACCCTTGCACAGGGCCTCAACTATGGCTACACCTTC. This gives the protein CASSLTLAQGLNYGYTF.

CDR3 region: CASSLGGRRATNEKLFF. DNA of the CDR3: TGCGCCAGCAGCTTGGGGGGGCGTCGCGCAACTAATGAAAAACTGTTTTTT. The chain has TRBV5-1 and TRBJ1-4; D is perhaps TRBD1 (6 bases). The CDR3 runs 17 residues. The V end lost 0 bases, the J end lost 0 bases, and 12 bases lay between the germline ends. Germline assignment: CDR1 SGHRS and CDR2 YFSETQ.

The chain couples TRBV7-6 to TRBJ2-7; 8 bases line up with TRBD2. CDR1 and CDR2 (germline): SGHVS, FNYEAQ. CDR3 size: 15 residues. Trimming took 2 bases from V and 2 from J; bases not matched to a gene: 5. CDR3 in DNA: TGTGCCAGCAGCTTAACGATAGCGGGAACCTACGAGCAGTACTTC. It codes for CASSLTIAGTYEQYF.